This entry concerns a single T cell receptor (beta chain). These data come from a study of blood T cell repertoires in COVID-19. The wider study: Whether acute or convalescent, the COVID-19 samples came from the United States, Italy and Spain. PBMCs, B-cell-depleted T cells, or T cells provided the cDNA or gDNA that made up the material.

Only in-frame clones appear in the TCRdb table, and some are missing; sequencing was by immunoSEQ multiplex PCR. Here the sample spans around 380,000 clones, more than 70% being singletons. Trimming cost V 2 bases and J 6 bases, with 13 bases left between them. CDR3 length: 14 amino acids. The V gene's germline CDR1 is SEHNR and CDR2 FQNEAQ (reference sequence). The study recruited people aged roughly 18 to 100 years across approximately 24 US areas. The specimen was PBMCs or T cells enriched from blood (not recorded which). This sequence originates from a man in his thirties or forties who had recovered from COVID-19. This rearrangement joins TRBV7-9 to TRBJ1-2, with unresolved D. This chain's CDR3 is CASSLLSGLDGYTF. CDR3 coding DNA: TGTGCCAGCAGCTTACTGTCAGGTCTTGATGGCTACACCTTC.